One sample yielded the 25 T cell receptor beta chains listed below, sequenced in a study of early T cells in non-severe SARS-CoV-2 infection. TCRdb fed the 5' RACE reads into MiXCR, producing one record per CDR3 protein. There are some 96,000 distinct CDR3 sequences in the sample; about 11% occur only once, and roughly 5% lies in the top ten. The material was whole blood, obtained at baseline. The receptors originated from an adult who was a healthcare worker with PCR-confirmed SARS-CoV-2 infection or an uninfected control (not recorded which).

This clonotype was recorded many times. The chain combines TRBV7-6 with TRBJ2-7; TRBD2 matches at 7 bases. The CDR3 loop spans 11 amino acids. With 4 bases clipped from V and 12 bases from J, the junction kept 6 bases outside the gene matches. In germline, CDR1 is SGHVS, CDR2 FNYEAQ. Written as DNA, the CDR3 is TGTGCCAGCAGCTCCGGACTAGTTCCGTACTTC. Protein: CASSSGLVPYF.

This clonotype was recorded at least ten times. V is TRBV29-1 and J is TRBJ2-5; the D is unclear. The CDR3 extends over 10 amino acids. CDR1 is SQVTM, CDR2 ANQGSEA, per germline. The V and J ends lost 2 bases and 8 bases respectively, with 6 bases between them. The CDR3 sequence is CSVEIGTQYF. For the CDR3, the DNA is TGCAGCGTTGAAATTGGTACCCAGTACTTC.

The genes are TRBV19 and TRBJ2-2; TRBD2 aligns across 8 bases. The length of the CDR3 is 14 residues. Germline trimming cut 7 bases from V and 4 bases from J; bases unmatched to any gene: 5. The germline V gene encodes CDR1 LNHDA and CDR2 SQIVND (reference sequence). The CDR3 region is CASNREGLTGELFF. Written as DNA, the CDR3 is TGTGCCAGTAACCGGGAGGGCCTCACCGGGGAGCTGTTTTTT. Based on the CDR3 plus reference TRBV19 and TRBJ2-2, the full variable domain is DGGITQSPKYLFRKEGQNVTLSCEQNLNHDAMYWYRQDPGQGLRLIYYSQIVNDFQKGDIAEGYSVSREKKESFPLTVTSAQKNPTAFYLCASNREGLTGELFFGEGSRLTVL.

The chain combines TRBV4-3 with TRBJ2-1; TRBD2 aligns across 7 bases. V dropped 0 bases and J dropped 3; count of bases not matched to a gene: 5. The CDR3 covers 16 residues. From germline, CDR1 is LGHNA and CDR2 YSLEER. CDR3 loop: CASSQDRAGNYNEQFF. The DNA for the CDR3 is TGCGCCAGCAGCCAAGACCGAGCGGGAAACTACAATGAGCAGTTCTTC.

This clonotype was counted ten times or more. The chain couples TRBV6-6 to TRBJ1-5; TRBD1 matches at 7 bases. The V gene's germline CDR1 is MNHNY and CDR2 SVGAGI (reference sequence). The CDR3 extends over 14 amino acids. The J segment lost 7 bases and the V segment lost 2 bases, leaving 5 bases of the junction unmatched. The CDR3 DNA reads as TGTGCCAGCAGTTACCAAGACAGGGTCCAGCCCCAGCATTTT. It codes for CASSYQDRVQPQHF.

V gene TRBV7-8 combines with J gene TRBJ1-2; 8 positions match TRBD1. The CDR3 is 15 residues long. V lost 1 base, J lost 7 bases, and 8 bases stayed unmatched. Germline V lookup: CDR1 SGHVS, CDR2 FQNEAQ. CDR3 in DNA: TGTGCCAGCAGCTTAGAGGGCCGGACAGGGTCTGGCTACACCTTC. It yields the protein CASSLEGRTGSGYTF.

This clonotype was detected only a few times. This chain uses TRBV4-1 with TRBJ2-2; 7 bases line up with TRBD1. CDR1 MGHRA and CDR2 YSYEKL come from the germline V gene. V dropped 6 bases and J dropped 7; count of bases not matched to a gene: 8. The CDR3 length is 14 residues. The CDR3 is CASRRNQGVGELFF. The CDR3 DNA reads TGCGCCAGCAGGAGAAATCAGGGGGTCGGGGAGCTGTTTTTT.

Only a few counts were recorded for this clonotype. This chain connects TRBV15 to TRBJ1-1, with TRBD1 identical over 9 bases. From germline, CDR1 is LNHNV and CDR2 YYDKDF (reference sequence). The J segment lost 11 bases and the V segment lost 3 bases, leaving 7 bases of the junction unmatched. This CDR3 has 13 amino acids. The DNA for the CDR3 is TGTGCCACCAGCAGTCGTATACAGGGGGCGGCTTTCTTT. It codes for CATSSRIQGAAFF.

There are many counts of this clonotype. The rearrangement links TRBV27 to TRBJ2-1; possibly TRBD2 for D (6 bases). CDR3 size: 16 residues. Germline CDR1 is MNHEY and CDR2 is SMNVEV (reference sequence). V lost 5 bases to trimming and J lost 3 bases, with 17 bases between them. CDR3 DNA: TGTGCCAGCAGTGCTCGTGGAGCGGGTTACTACAATGAGCAGTTCTTC. This codes for CASSARGAGYYNEQFF.

This clonotype was seen only a few times. The chain combines TRBV10-1 with TRBJ1-1; D perhaps matches TRBD1 (5 bases). V dropped 7 bases and J dropped 1 base, with 7 bases sitting between them. The CDR3 runs 12 residues. In germline, CDR1 is WNHNN, CDR2 SYGVQD (reference sequence). CDR3 protein: CASKDTNTEAFF. DNA for the CDR3: TGCGCCAGCAAGGACACGAACACTGAAGCTTTCTTT.

The V gene is TRBV7-2, the J gene TRBJ2-7; TRBD2 agrees at 7 bases. V gave up 1 base and J gave up 2 bases; unmatched junction bases: 2. Per the germline V gene, CDR1 is SGHTA and CDR2 is FQGNSA. This CDR3 comprises 14 residues. The CDR3 DNA follows: TGTGCCAGCAGCTTAGGACTAGCTCCCTACGAGCAGTACTTC. Translating it yields CASSLGLAPYEQYF.

V gene TRBV29-1 combines with J gene TRBJ1-1; D call uncertain. Trimming stripped 7 bases from V and 0 bases from J, with 15 bases between. Germline V gives CDR1 SQVTM, CDR2 ANQGSEA. CDR3 size: 14 residues. The CDR3, as DNA: TGCAGCGCTGACAAAGTCGGGGTGAACACTGAAGCTTTCTTT. This sequence encodes CSADKVGVNTEAFF.

This clonotype was recorded at least ten times. The chain joins TRBV7-3 to TRBJ2-1, with 15 bases matching TRBD2. The CDR3 loop spans 18 amino acids. The V segment lost 3 bases and the J segment 2 bases; nucleotides outside the gene matches: 5. Germline-derived CDR1 and CDR2 are SGHTA and FQGTGA. The CDR3 DNA follows: TGTGCCAGCAGCTTGGGGACTAGCGGGAGGATCACCTACAATGAGCAGTTCTTC. Amino acid sequence: CASSLGTSGRITYNEQFF.

The chain carries TRBV19 and TRBJ2-7, with 8 bases matching TRBD1. V was pared by 3 bases and J by 1 base, with 5 bases of the junction left unmatched. Looked up from germline, CDR1 is LNHDA and CDR2 is SQIVND (reference sequence). This CDR3 is built from 15 residues. The CDR3 sequence is CASSIGTGLSYEQYF. CDR3 DNA sequence: TGTGCCAGTAGTATCGGGACAGGCCTTTCCTACGAGCAGTACTTC.

This chain joins TRBV11-2 and TRBJ1-1; weak D call: TRBD1 (5 bases). There are 14 residues in the CDR3. The germline V gene has CDR1 SGHAT and CDR2 FQNNGV. V was pared by 5 bases and J by 3 bases, with 13 bases between. Here the CDR3 reads CASSRDRDDTEAFF. As DNA, the CDR3 is TGTGCCAGCAGCCGGGACCGGGATGACACTGAAGCTTTCTTT.

A word on this clonotype: Being one base from a much bigger clone, this may be a read error. CDR3 protein: CASSQLAGRPGTDTQYF. In DNA form, the CDR3 reads TGTGCCAGCAGTCAACTAGCGGGGAGGCCCGGCACAGATACGCAGTATTTT. This chain links TRBV7-6 with TRBJ2-3; 10 positions match TRBD2. V gave up 6 bases and J gave up 1 base; unmatched junction bases: 10. From germline, CDR1 is SGHVS and CDR2 FNYEAQ. The CDR3 is made up of 17 amino acids.

At least ten counts were recorded for this clonotype. The gene calls are TRBV3-1 and TRBJ1-5; D unresolved. Germline values: CDR1 LGHDT, CDR2 YNNKEL (reference sequence). V was pared by 0 bases and J by 6 bases, with 6 bases between. The CDR3 length is 13 residues. The CDR3 loop is CASSQDRFQPQHF. For the CDR3, the DNA is TGTGCCAGCAGCCAAGATCGGTTTCAGCCCCAGCATTTT.

This clonotype has more than one count but fewer than ten. The rearrangement uses TRBV7-3 and TRBJ1-1; D not resolved. V was pared by 3 bases and J by 3 bases, with 8 bases between. Per the germline V gene, CDR1 is SGHTA and CDR2 is FQGTGA. This CDR3 region has 13 residues. CDR3 residues: CASSLVRDTEAFF. For the CDR3, the DNA is TGTGCCAGCAGCTTGGTAAGGGACACTGAAGCTTTCTTT.

This clonotype occurred a few times. The rearrangement links TRBV10-2 to TRBJ2-7; 12 bases fit TRBD2. J gave up 4 bases and V 6 bases, and 4 bases lay outside the gene matches. Germline CDR1 reads WSHSY; CDR2 reads SAAADI. The CDR3 is made up of 14 amino acids. The CDR3 region has the DNA TGCGCCAGCAGACGGACTAGCGGGATGTACGAGCAGTACTTC. It is translated as CASRRTSGMYEQYF.

This clonotype was counted only a few times. The genes are TRBV12-3 or TRBV12-4 and TRBJ1-5; 11 bases match TRBD1. This CDR3 has 15 residues. After removal of 7 bases from V and 5 bases from J, the junction contained 7 bases not matched to a gene. In DNA form, the CDR3 reads TGTGCCAGCAATTTCGGGACAGGGGGTCATCAGCCCCAGCATTTT. Its translation is CASNFGTGGHQPQHF.

This clonotype turned up a few times. This sequence joins TRBV20-1 and TRBJ2-3; TRBD2 matches at 10 bases. Germline V lookup: CDR1 DFQATT, CDR2 SNEGSKA (reference sequence). The CDR3 length is 18 residues. The V and J ends lost 2 bases and 1 base, in that order; junction bases with no gene match: 12. The CDR3 coding sequence is TGCAGTGCTAGACCCTATTCCGGGACTAGCGACGGCACAGATACGCAGTATTTT. Amino acids: CSARPYSGTSDGTDTQYF.

This clonotype was detected only a few times. The rearrangement links TRBV18 to TRBJ1-1; D gene uncertain. CDR3 length: 14 amino acids. Trimming removed 4 bases at V and 1 base at J, with 10 bases between. Germline CDR1 is KGHSH and CDR2 is LQKENI. The CDR3 reads CASSQDIRNTEAFF. In nucleotides, the CDR3 is TGTGCCAGCTCACAAGACATCAGGAACACTGAAGCTTTCTTT.

This clonotype was seen more than once but under ten times. The chain carries TRBV18 and TRBJ2-1, with 10 bases fitting TRBD2. V lost 0 bases and J lost 5; bases outside the gene matches: 4. The CDR3 spans 16 residues. Germline V gene data show CDR1 as KGHSH and CDR2 as LQKENI. For the CDR3, the DNA is TGTGCCAGCTCACCACCGGAGCTAGCGGGAGACAATGAGCAGTTCTTC. Residues: CASSPPELAGDNEQFF.

The chain recombines TRBV10-3 with TRBJ2-3, with 8 nucleotides matching TRBD2. The CDR3 totals 15 residues. V was pared by 6 bases and J by 2 bases, with 7 bases of the junction left unmatched. The germline V gene encodes CDR1 ENHRY and CDR2 SYGVKD. Here the CDR3 reads CAISPGLDNTDTQYF. The CDR3 nucleotides read TGTGCCATCAGCCCGGGACTAGACAACACAGATACGCAGTATTTT.

The chain joins TRBV3-1 to TRBJ2-2, with D tentatively TRBD1 (5 bases). This CDR3 region has 14 residues. Trimming took 3 bases from V and 4 from J, leaving 9 bases between them. Germline CDR1 is LGHDT and CDR2 is YNNKEL (reference sequence). The DNA for the CDR3 is TGTGCCAGCAGCCAGGCAGGGTTCACCGGGGAGCTGTTTTTT. It is translated as CASSQAGFTGELFF.